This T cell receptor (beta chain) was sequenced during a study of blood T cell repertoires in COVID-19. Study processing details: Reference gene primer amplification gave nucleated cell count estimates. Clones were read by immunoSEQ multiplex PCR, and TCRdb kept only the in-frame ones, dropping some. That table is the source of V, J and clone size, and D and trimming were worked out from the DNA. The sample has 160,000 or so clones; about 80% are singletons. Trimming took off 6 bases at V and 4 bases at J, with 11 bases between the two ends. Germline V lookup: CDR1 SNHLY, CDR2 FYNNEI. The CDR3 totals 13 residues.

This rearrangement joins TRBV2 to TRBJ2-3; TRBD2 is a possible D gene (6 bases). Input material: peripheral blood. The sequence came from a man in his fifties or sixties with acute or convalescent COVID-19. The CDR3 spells CASREGTADTQYF. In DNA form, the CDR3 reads TGTGCCAGCAGGGAGGGGACTGCAGATACGCAGTATTTT. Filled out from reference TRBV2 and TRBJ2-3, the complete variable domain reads EPEVTQTPSHQVTQMGQEVILRCVPISNHLYFYWYRQILGQKVEFLVSFYNNEISEKSEIFDDQFSVERPDGSNFTLKIRSTKLEDSAMYFCASREGTADTQYFGPGTRLTVL.